This passage covers 17 T cell receptor beta chains from one sample sequenced in a study of T cell repertoires in cytomegalovirus infection. These receptors have no identified antigens. MiXCR, applied by TCRdb to the reads, yields one record per CDR3 protein. The sample lists 380,000 or so distinct CDR3 sequences; approximately 30% were seen once. The input for sequencing was cultured PBMCs, taken from culture after CMV antigen stimulation. The receptor set was obtained from a human donor in good health (CMV status not recorded). Some clones in this sample may be carry-over from other donors' samples.

The CDR3 loop is CSASPGVTEAFF. The DNA for the CDR3 is TGCAGTGCTAGTCCGGGGGTCACTGAAGCTTTCTTT. V usage is TRBV20-1 and J usage is TRBJ1-1, with D possibly TRBD1 on 5 matching bases. With 3 bases removed from V and 4 bases from J, the gap between germline ends came to 9 bases. This CDR3 has 12 residues. Germline V gene sequence: CDR1 DFQATT, CDR2 SNEGSKA (reference sequence).

The chain combines TRBV7-2 with TRBJ2-7; D unclear. The CDR3 spans 14 residues. CDR1 is SGHTA and CDR2 is FQGNSA in the germline V gene. V was shortened by 0 bases and J by 2 bases, with 8 bases between the two germline ends. CDR3 amino acids: CASSLAADTYEQYF. CDR3 DNA sequence: TGTGCCAGCAGCTTAGCGGCGGATACCTACGAGCAGTACTTC.

The J gene is TRBJ1-1, the V gene TRBV11-2; D possibly corresponds to TRBD1 (5 bases). This CDR3 has 14 residues. V gave up 7 bases and J gave up 1 base, with 13 bases separating them. Germline assignment: CDR1 SGHAT and CDR2 FQNNGV. CDR3 loop: CASTSVGQNTEAFF. CDR3 in DNA: TGTGCCAGCACCTCCGTCGGACAGAACACTGAAGCTTTCTTT.

The J gene is TRBJ2-5, the V gene TRBV20-1; D is possibly TRBD2 (6 bases). With 1 base removed from V and 3 bases from J, the gap between germline ends came to 12 bases. CDR1 is DFQATT and CDR2 is SNEGSKA in the germline V gene (reference sequence). The length of the CDR3 is 14 residues. Here the CDR3 reads CSARGFASEETQYF. The CDR3 DNA reads as TGCAGTGCTAGAGGGTTTGCTAGCGAAGAGACCCAGTACTTC.

The chain joins TRBV6-2 or TRBV6-3 to TRBJ2-3; possibly TRBD2 for D (5 bases). The germline V and J ends were trimmed by 5 bases and 2 bases, with 11 bases remaining between them. The CDR3 runs to 14 residues. The V gene's germline CDR1 is MNHEY and CDR2 SVGEGT. This CDR3 is CASSPSGDTDTQYF. CDR3 nucleotide sequence: TGTGCCAGCAGTCCATCCGGGGACACAGATACGCAGTATTTT.

V gene TRBV7-9 combines with J gene TRBJ2-6; D unresolved. CDR1 and CDR2 (germline): SEHNR, FQNEAQ (reference sequence). Trimming cost V 5 bases and J 1 base, with 18 bases left between them. The CDR3 loop spans 18 amino acids. The DNA of the CDR3 is TGTGCCAGCAGCCATTCTACTCGAGGAGCATCTGGGGCCAACGTCCTGACTTTC. Amino acids: CASSHSTRGASGANVLTF.

This chain uses TRBV7-2 with TRBJ1-1; 8 bases line up with TRBD1. CDR1 and CDR2 (germline): SGHTA, FQGNSA. The CDR3 has 15 amino acids. V dropped 4 bases and J dropped 4; count of bases not matched to a gene: 8. Written as DNA, the CDR3 is TGTGCCAGCAGCTACCTACAGGGGGTTGGCACTGAAGCTTTCTTT. It specifies CASSYLQGVGTEAFF.

The V and J genes are TRBV12-3 or TRBV12-4 and TRBJ1-6; D not certain. The V end was cut by 5 bases, the J end by 8 bases, with 10 bases between. The CDR3 consists of 13 residues. The CDR3: CASSPRRYSPLHF. CDR3 coding DNA: TGTGCCAGCAGTCCTAGGAGGTATTCACCCCTCCACTTT.

J is TRBJ2-2 and V is TRBV7-6; 9 nucleotides line up with TRBD2. CDR3 length: 16 amino acids. With 2 bases clipped from V and 5 bases from J, the junction kept 6 bases outside the gene matches. Germline V gene lookup returns CDR1 SGHVS and CDR2 FNYEAQ. CDR3 region: CASSLRSGRRTGELFF. CDR3 in DNA: TGTGCCAGCAGCTTACGTAGCGGGAGAAGGACCGGGGAGCTGTTTTTT.

This clonotype turned up a few times. V and J are TRBV27 and TRBJ2-7; no reliable D call. V was shortened by 8 bases and J by 3 bases, with 17 bases between the two germline ends. Per germline, CDR1 MNHEY and CDR2 SMNVEV (reference sequence). The CDR3 is 14 amino acids. CDR3: CASRLGFIGYEQYF. CDR3 nucleotide sequence: TGTGCCAGCCGATTAGGGTTTATAGGCTACGAGCAGTACTTC.

This clonotype has a handful of counts. CDR3 nucleotide sequence: TGCGCCAGCAGCCAAGTGGCTCAGGGCTGGAATCAGCCCCAGCATTTT. It specifies CASSQVAQGWNQPQHF. The chain employs TRBV4-1 and TRBJ1-5; TRBD1 is a possible D gene (5 bases). The CDR3 contains 16 residues. Germline V gives CDR1 MGHRA, CDR2 YSYEKL. V lost 1 base and J 4 bases, leaving 14 bases between the germline ends.

The chain has TRBV7-6 and TRBJ2-1; 12 bases align to TRBD2. V shed 4 bases and J 5 bases; nucleotides not matched to a gene: 6. Germline lookup yields CDR1 SGHVS and CDR2 FNYEAQ. The CDR3 has 16 residues. The CDR3 region is CASSSTSGSIHNEQFF. The CDR3 coding sequence is TGTGCCAGCAGCTCGACTAGCGGGAGCATCCACAATGAGCAGTTCTTC.

The J gene is TRBJ1-1, the V gene TRBV12-3 or TRBV12-4, with D possibly being TRBD1 (5 bases). Trimming removed 5 bases from V and 8 bases from J, with 15 bases in between. This CDR3 region has 13 residues. CDR3 DNA: TGTGCCAGCAGTCCGGGGGTCCGTGGGGAAGCTTTCTTT. Its translation: CASSPGVRGEAFF.

This clonotype was found many times. V usage is TRBV7-2 and J usage is TRBJ1-6, with a tentative D call TRBD1 (6 bases). CDR3 length: 20 amino acids. V gave up 1 base and J gave up 0 bases, with 19 bases separating them. CDR1 and CDR2 from the germline V gene are SGHTA and FQGNSA. The CDR3 sequence: CASSLVARGGLSSYNSPLHF. Here the CDR3 DNA reads TGTGCCAGCAGCTTAGTCGCCAGGGGAGGCCTGAGCTCCTATAATTCACCCCTCCACTTT.

As DNA, the CDR3 is TGTGCCAGCAGCTTAGACATGAATAACTATGGCTACACCTTC. It specifies CASSLDMNNYGYTF. The gene calls are TRBV7-9 and TRBJ1-2; D remains unclear. V was trimmed by 1 base and J by 1 base, leaving 7 bases between them. The CDR3 runs to 14 residues. The germline gives CDR1 SEHNR, CDR2 FQNEAQ (reference sequence). Based on the CDR3 plus reference TRBV7-9 and TRBJ1-2, the full variable domain is DTGVSQNPRHKITKRGQNVTFRCDPISEHNRLYWYRQTLGQGPEFLTYFQNEAQLEKSRLLSDRFSAERPKGSFSTLEIQRTEQGDSAMYLCASSLDMNNYGYTFGSGTRLTVV.

This clonotype was picked up many times. This chain uses TRBV2 with TRBJ1-2, with unresolved D. V was cut by 5 bases and J by 6 bases, with 10 bases left in between. Per germline, CDR1 SNHLY and CDR2 FYNNEI. The CDR3 extends over 12 amino acids. CDR3 nucleotide sequence: TGTGCCAGCAGTTTCGACATGGATGGCTACACCTTC. It yields the protein CASSFDMDGYTF.

This chain connects TRBV19 to TRBJ2-7, with D unclear. Per the germline V gene, CDR1 is LNHDA and CDR2 is SQIVND (reference sequence). The CDR3 is 15 amino acids. The ends were cut back, 0 bases at V and 5 bases at J, with 14 bases in the middle. CDR3 in amino acids: CASSIEGQGRHEQYF. CDR3 nucleotide sequence: TGTGCCAGTAGTATAGAGGGCCAAGGTAGACACGAGCAGTACTTC.